These 20 T cell receptor beta chains originate from one sample sequenced in a study of shared clonotypes between healthy human individuals. The assay was immunoSEQ multiplex PCR, and TCRdb's table has in-frame clones only and misses some. The table has 470,000 or so clones, 81% seen once. The sequencing input was PBMCs. Every receptor here comes from a woman in her 40s in good health. Some clones in this sample may be carry-over from other donors' samples.

V and J are TRBV7-2 and TRBJ2-7; no clear D. Germline CDR1 SGHTA, CDR2 FQGNSA. V lost 0 bases and J lost 0, with 9 bases in between. The CDR3 sequence is 15 residues long. This chain's CDR3 is CASSLAGSPSYEQYF. As DNA, the CDR3 is TGTGCCAGCAGCTTAGCGGGCAGTCCCTCCTACGAGCAGTACTTC.

This clone was observed once. This rearrangement joins TRBV19 to TRBJ2-7; D is possibly TRBD1 (6 bases). The CDR3 is made up of 13 amino acids. The V gene lost 3 bases and the J gene lost 6 bases, with 12 bases spanning the gap. Germline V gives CDR1 LNHDA, CDR2 SQIVND (reference sequence). CDR3 DNA sequence: TGTGCCAGTAGTATGACCACAGGGTTCGAGCAGTACTTC. It is translated as CASSMTTGFEQYF.

V and J are TRBV6-1 and TRBJ2-7; 7 positions match TRBD2. V was clipped by 2 bases and J by 4 bases; unmatched bases: 11. Germline CDR1 reads MNHNS; CDR2 reads SASEGT. CDR3 length equals 16 residues. CDR3 sequence: CASSETGRGDGYEQYF. The CDR3 DNA is TGTGCCAGCAGTGAAACAGGACGGGGGGATGGATACGAGCAGTACTTC.

The chain uses TRBV28 and TRBJ2-6; no clear D. Between the trimmed V and J ends, which lost 4 bases and 0 bases, there was a span of 19 bases. Germline CDR1 and CDR2: MDHEN and SYDVKM. CDR3 length: 19 amino acids. As DNA, the CDR3 is TGTGCCAGCAGTTCCCCTGCAGCCATGGAACTCTCTGGGGCCAACGTCCTGACTTTC. The encoded protein is CASSSPAAMELSGANVLTF.

As to this clone: A single base is all that separates this from a far larger clone, so a read error is likely. Other DNA sequences in this specimen translate into the identical CDR3. The chain combines TRBV7-2 with TRBJ2-5; TRBD2 agrees at 7 bases. The end of the DNA is better explained by TRBJ2-7, so the J call may be wrong. Germline CDR1 is SGHTA and CDR2 is FQGNSA. This CDR3 comprises 15 residues. The CDR3 coding sequence is TGTGCCAGTAGCTCCCATGGTTCGTCGGGAGGCGAGCAGTACTTC. It codes for CASSSHGSSGGEQYF.

The rearrangement joins TRBV19 to TRBJ2-7; a possible D gene is TRBD1 (6 bases). Per germline, CDR1 LNHDA and CDR2 SQIVND (reference sequence). V lost 3 bases and J 2 bases, leaving 11 bases between the germline ends. This CDR3 region has 14 residues. The CDR3 sequence: CASSMTGVTYEQYF. As DNA, the CDR3 is TGTGCCAGTAGTATGACAGGAGTCACCTACGAGCAGTACTTC.

This clone is medium-sized within its sample. Other DNA sequences within the sample encode an identical CDR3. This sequence joins TRBV19 and TRBJ1-5; no clear D gene. Germline CDR1 and CDR2: LNHDA and SQIVND (reference sequence). The CDR3 extends over 13 amino acids. The ends were cut back, 5 bases at V and 7 bases at J, with 12 bases in the middle. CDR3 nucleotide sequence: TGTGCCAGTAGTGAGGTCCGAGGGCAGCCCCAGCATTTT. Translated: CASSEVRGQPQHF.

The genes are TRBV5-1 and TRBJ2-7; 8 nucleotides align to TRBD1. V trimming: 0 bases; J trimming: 7 bases; junction bases outside the gene matches: 6. The CDR3 covers 14 residues. The germline V gene has CDR1 SGHRS and CDR2 YFSETQ. CDR3 sequence: CASSLGQGSSEQYF. The DNA of the CDR3 is TGCGCCAGCAGCTTGGGACAGGGGTCGAGTGAGCAGTACTTC.

Points on this clone: A much larger clonotype is one base distant, so this may be a read error. At the DNA level, this CDR3 is encoded by other sequences in the same sample as well. The CDR3 DNA is TGTGCCAGCAGCCTAACCCCGACTAGCGGGGGGGGTCAGTTCTTC. This sequence encodes CASSLTPTSGGGQFF. V gene TRBV7-3 combines with J gene TRBJ2-1, with 14 nucleotides matching TRBD2. The CDR3 extends over 15 amino acids. Germline-derived CDR1 and CDR2 are SGHTA and FQGTGA.

Turning to this clone: Within the sample, other DNA sequences also encode this same CDR3. The rearrangement links TRBV7-3 to TRBJ2-1, with D possibly being TRBD2 (7 bases). CDR3 size: 15 residues. Germline CDR1 reads SGHTA; CDR2 reads FQGTGA. V was clipped by 5 bases and J by 8 bases, with 19 bases between them. The DNA for the CDR3 is TGTGCCAGCAGCGTGTCGGGGGGCCGAGGGGATGAGCAGTTCTTC. It codes for CASSVSGGRGDEQFF.

Comments on this clone: At the DNA level, this CDR3 is encoded by other sequences in the same sample as well. This chain connects TRBV2 to TRBJ1-4; D is perhaps TRBD1 (5 bases). Per germline, CDR1 SNHLY and CDR2 FYNNEI. The CDR3 has 13 residues. V was shortened by 5 bases and J by 3 bases, with 7 bases between the two germline ends. CDR3 nucleotides: TGTGCCAGCAGTAGGGGAGCTAATGAAAAACTGTTTTTT. As protein: CASSRGANEKLFF.

A word on this clone: A read error is the likely source, as a far larger clone sits one nucleotide away. The rearrangement uses TRBV7-8 and TRBJ2-7, with D perhaps TRBD2 (5 bases). The CDR3 runs 15 residues. In germline, CDR1 is SGHVS, CDR2 FQNEAQ. Written as DNA, the CDR3 is TGTGCCAGAAGCTTAGCGCCGGCTAACTCCTACGAGCAGTACTTC. It is translated as CARSLAPANSYEQYF.

This clone was counted only a few times. A much larger clone differs by one base, so this may be a read error. Distinct nucleotide sequences in the sample also encode this CDR3. The chain is built from TRBV5-4 and TRBJ1-5; D may be TRBD1 (5 bases). The V gene's germline CDR1 is SGHNT and CDR2 YYREEE (reference sequence). CDR3 length equals 14 residues. The CDR3 region is CASSLKGVDQPQHF. As DNA, the CDR3 is TGCGCCAGCAGCTTGAAAGGGGTTGATCAGCCCCAGCATTTT. The full variable domain, in which reference TRBV5-4 and TRBJ1-5 provide the parts outside the CDR3, is ETGVTQSPTHLIKTRGQQVTLRCSSQSGHNTVSWYQQALGQGPQFIFQYYREEENGRGNFPPRFSGLQFPNYSSELNVNALELDDSALYLCASSLKGVDQPQHFGDGTRLSIL.

This chain joins TRBV28 and TRBJ2-7; 10 bases map to TRBD2. The V gene's germline CDR1 is MDHEN and CDR2 SYDVKM. V was pared by 5 bases and J by 5 bases, with 9 bases of the junction left unmatched. This CDR3 is 15 amino acids long. The CDR3 spells CASSTYGTSANEQYF. The CDR3 DNA reads TGTGCCAGCAGTACTTACGGGACTAGCGCAAACGAGCAGTACTTC.

This rearrangement joins TRBV30 to TRBJ2-6, with 9 bases matching TRBD1. Trimming at V came to 1 base and at J to 4 bases, leaving 11 bases not matched to a gene. Germline V CDR1 and CDR2: GTSNPN, SVGIG (reference sequence). The CDR3 has 18 amino acids. The CDR3 spells CAWSGRGQGFSGANVLTF. CDR3 DNA: TGTGCCTGGAGTGGCCGGGGACAGGGTTTCTCCGGGGCCAACGTCCTGACTTTC.

A note on this clone: It differs at one base from a far larger clone, so likely a read error. The J gene is TRBJ2-3, the V gene TRBV4-1; 10 bases match TRBD2. Germline V gene data show CDR1 as MGHRA and CDR2 as YSYEKL. This CDR3 is 16 amino acids long. The CDR3 reads CASGQDASGRTDTQYF. The CDR3 DNA reads TGCGCCAGCGGCCAAGATGCTAGCGGGAGAACAGATACGCAGTATTTT.

This clone has only a few counts. The chain has TRBV7-6 and TRBJ2-5; either TRBD1 or TRBD2 may fit D (6 bases each). The CDR3 spans 14 residues. Trimming removed 1 base at V and 4 bases at J, with 10 bases between. Germline-derived CDR1 and CDR2 are SGHVS and FNYEAQ. The CDR3 protein is CASSLVRGVETQYF. In DNA form, the CDR3 reads TGTGCCAGCAGCTTAGTAAGGGGGGTAGAGACCCAGTACTTC.

This clone has a handful of counts. The chain joins TRBV4-2 to TRBJ1-1; the D is unclear. The V gene's germline CDR1 is LGHNA and CDR2 YNFKEQ. Deletions cut 0 bases from V and 4 bases from J, with 12 bases between. This CDR3 has 15 residues. This CDR3 reads CASSQDLRPGTEAFF. CDR3 coding DNA: TGTGCCAGCAGCCAAGATCTACGGCCCGGCACTGAAGCTTTCTTT.

This clone was seen a few times. The V gene is TRBV7-9, the J gene TRBJ1-1; D gene unclear. Between the trimmed V and J ends, which lost 1 base and 10 bases, there was a span of 10 bases. Germline CDR1 SEHNR, CDR2 FQNEAQ (reference sequence). This CDR3 has 12 amino acids. CDR3 region: CASSLVRERAFF. The CDR3 DNA sequence: TGTGCCAGCAGCTTAGTCCGGGAAAGAGCTTTCTTT.

J is TRBJ2-2 and V is TRBV18, with TRBD2 identical over 7 bases. V gave up 3 bases and J gave up 0 bases; unmatched junction bases: 4. Per the germline V gene, CDR1 is KGHSH and CDR2 is LQKENI. The CDR3 spans 16 residues. The CDR3 protein is CASSPGTTANTGELFF. CDR3 bases: TGTGCCAGCTCACCTGGGACTACCGCGAACACCGGGGAGCTGTTTTTT.